This T cell receptor (beta chain) was documented in a study of blood T cell repertoires in COVID-19. Study-level information: Collection of acute and convalescent COVID-19 samples took place in the United States, Italy and Spain. Nucleic acid was either cDNA or gDNA, and it came from T cells, B-cell-depleted T cells, or PBMCs.

Per germline, CDR1 SQVTM and CDR2 ANQGSEA. CDR3 length equals 15 residues. The V and J ends lost 3 bases and 0 bases respectively, with 12 bases between them. Original data processing: Estimation of nucleated cell counts relied on the amplification of reference gene primers. Data came from immunoSEQ multiplex PCR; TCRdb stores just in-frame clones and leaves some out. Clone size and V and J calls were adopted from that table, with D and trimming inferred from the DNA. The table has more than 150,000 clones, less than 90% seen once. This chain uses TRBV29-1 with TRBJ2-1; perhaps TRBD2 as D (5 bases). The sequenced sample consisted of peripheral blood. This TCR was sampled from a man between 65 and 79 years old with active or convalescent COVID-19. The CDR3 coding sequence is TGCAGCGTTGATTCACTAGGTCCCTCCTACAATGAGCAGTTCTTC. It yields the protein CSVDSLGPSYNEQFF.